This TCR beta chain stems from a study of blood T cell repertoires in COVID-19. This table comes from immunoSEQ multiplex PCR, and its TCRdb copy is limited to in-frame clones, with some not included. Among roughly 87,000 clones listed, approximately 85% were seen once. This clone was seen only a few times. The clonotype originates from a human donor in a cohort sampled during active COVID-19. Sequencing input: peripheral blood.

The CDR3 sequence: CASSHGASYEQYF. The CDR3 nucleotides read TGTGCCAGCAGTCATGGGGCCTCCTACGAGCAGTACTTC. The gene calls are TRBV6-2 or TRBV6-3 and TRBJ2-7; TRBD1 might be the D (5 bases). The CDR3 runs 13 residues. Trimming stripped 5 bases from V and 0 bases from J, with 8 bases between. Per the germline V gene, CDR1 is MNHEY and CDR2 is SVGEGT.